The rows below give T cell receptor beta chains drawn from one sample of a study of early T cells in non-severe SARS-CoV-2 infection. Via MiXCR, TCRdb re-called the 5' RACE reads, giving one row per CDR3 protein. The sample holds about 27,000 distinct CDR3 sequences; about 2.7% are singletons and the top ten take roughly 0.7%. Sequenced material: whole blood. Receptors were obtained from an adult who was a healthcare worker with PCR-confirmed SARS-CoV-2 infection or an uninfected control (not recorded which). Each CDR3 is given with its conserved first and last residue. Each record gives: V gene, clone size, CDR3 length, D gene, J gene, CDR3 DNA, CDR3 protein. A D gene is named only where the DNA matches it firmly. Clone size is given for some rows only: seen once, a few or many times, or a class if the clone is expanded.

v_gene: TRBV7-3
abundance: .
len: 13
d_gene: .
j_gene: TRBJ2-1
CDR3nt: TGTGCCAGCAGCTTAACGAGCGGCGATGAGCAGTTCTTC
CDR3aa: CASSLTSGDEQFF

v_gene: TRBV4-1
abundance: many
len: 15
d_gene: .
j_gene: TRBJ1-3
CDR3nt: TGCGCCAGCAGCCAAGTGGGTGGCTCTGGAAACACCATATATTTT
CDR3aa: CASSQVGGSGNTIYF

v_gene: TRBV9
abundance: medium-sized
len: 17
d_gene: TRBD1
j_gene: TRBJ1-3
CDR3nt: TGTGCCAGCAGCGTAGCACCGGGACAGGGGGCTGGAAACACCATATATTTT
CDR3aa: CASSVAPGQGAGNTIYF

v_gene: TRBV12-5
abundance: many
len: 13
d_gene: .
j_gene: TRBJ2-1
CDR3nt: TGTGCTAGTGGTTCACCCCTCTACAATGAGCAGTTCTTC
CDR3aa: CASGSPLYNEQFF

v_gene: TRBV7-9
abundance: many
len: 12
d_gene: .
j_gene: TRBJ2-3
CDR3nt: TGTGCCAGCAGCCTATGGCCCGATACGCAGTATTTT
CDR3aa: CASSLWPDTQYF

v_gene: TRBV12-5
abundance: many
len: 13
d_gene: .
j_gene: TRBJ1-1
CDR3nt: TGTGCTAGTTCTTTGTTGGGGGGCACTGAAGCTTTCTTT
CDR3aa: CASSLLGGTEAFF

v_gene: TRBV12-3/TRBV12-4
abundance: many
len: 14
d_gene: .
j_gene: TRBJ1-5
CDR3nt: TGTGCCAGCACTACCAGGGTAGGCAATCAGCCCCAGCATTTT
CDR3aa: CASTTRVGNQPQHF

v_gene: TRBV6-6
abundance: many
len: 17
d_gene: .
j_gene: TRBJ1-6
CDR3nt: TGTGCCAGCAGCCTGATGACACTTAGCTCCTATAATTCACCCCTCCACTTT
CDR3aa: CASSLMTLSSYNSPLHF

v_gene: TRBV9
abundance: many
len: 11
d_gene: .
j_gene: TRBJ2-5
CDR3nt: TGTGCCAGCAGCGTAGAAGAGACCCAGTACTTC
CDR3aa: CASSVEETQYF

v_gene: TRBV30
abundance: many
len: 12
d_gene: .
j_gene: TRBJ1-3
CDR3nt: TGTGCCAGCGGGACGGGAGGAAACACCATATATTTT
CDR3aa: CASGTGGNTIYF

v_gene: TRBV7-9
abundance: many
len: 16
d_gene: TRBD1
j_gene: TRBJ1-1
CDR3nt: TGTGCCAGCAGCTCCGGGACAGGGGGCGTCTACACTGAAGCTTTCTTT
CDR3aa: CASSSGTGGVYTEAFF

v_gene: TRBV10-1
abundance: medium-sized
len: 14
d_gene: .
j_gene: TRBJ1-1
CDR3nt: TGCGCCAGCAGTGATGGCAGAATGAACACTGAAGCTTTCTTT
CDR3aa: CASSDGRMNTEAFF

v_gene: TRBV20-1
abundance: many
len: 10
d_gene: TRBD1
j_gene: TRBJ1-1
CDR3nt: TGCAGTGTCGACAGGGTTGAAGCTTTCTTT
CDR3aa: CSVDRVEAFF

v_gene: TRBV5-1
abundance: many
len: 15
d_gene: .
j_gene: TRBJ1-6
CDR3nt: TGCGCCAGCAGCTTGAAGGGTTTGGATAATTCACCCCTCCACTTT
CDR3aa: CASSLKGLDNSPLHF

v_gene: TRBV6-1
abundance: few
len: 14
d_gene: .
j_gene: TRBJ2-5
CDR3nt: TGTGCCAGCAGTATCCGAACCTTCAAAGAGACCCAGTACTTC
CDR3aa: CASSIRTFKETQYF

v_gene: TRBV14
abundance: few
len: 13
d_gene: TRBD1
j_gene: TRBJ1-1
CDR3nt: TGTGCCAGCAGCCAGGACAGGGGTGTGAAGGCTTTCTTT
CDR3aa: CASSQDRGVKAFF

v_gene: TRBV27
abundance: many
len: 12
d_gene: .
j_gene: TRBJ2-2
CDR3nt: TGTGTCTCGGGGATGAACACCGGGGAGCTGTTTTTT
CDR3aa: CVSGMNTGELFF

v_gene: TRBV12-3/TRBV12-4
abundance: few
len: 15
d_gene: TRBD1
j_gene: TRBJ2-1
CDR3nt: TGTGCCAGCAGTTTCCGCCAGGGGGTAGGCGATGAGCAGTTCTTC
CDR3aa: CASSFRQGVGDEQFF